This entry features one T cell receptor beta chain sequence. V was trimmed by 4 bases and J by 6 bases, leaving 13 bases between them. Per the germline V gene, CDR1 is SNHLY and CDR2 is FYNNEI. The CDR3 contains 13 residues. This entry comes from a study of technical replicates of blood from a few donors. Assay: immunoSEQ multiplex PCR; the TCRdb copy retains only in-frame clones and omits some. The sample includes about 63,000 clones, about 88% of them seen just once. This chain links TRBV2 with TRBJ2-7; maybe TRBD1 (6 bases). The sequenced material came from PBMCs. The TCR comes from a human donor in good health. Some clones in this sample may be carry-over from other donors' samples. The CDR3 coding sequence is TGTGCCAGCAGTGCTCAGGGGATTGGCGAGCAGTACTTC. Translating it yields CASSAQGIGEQYF.